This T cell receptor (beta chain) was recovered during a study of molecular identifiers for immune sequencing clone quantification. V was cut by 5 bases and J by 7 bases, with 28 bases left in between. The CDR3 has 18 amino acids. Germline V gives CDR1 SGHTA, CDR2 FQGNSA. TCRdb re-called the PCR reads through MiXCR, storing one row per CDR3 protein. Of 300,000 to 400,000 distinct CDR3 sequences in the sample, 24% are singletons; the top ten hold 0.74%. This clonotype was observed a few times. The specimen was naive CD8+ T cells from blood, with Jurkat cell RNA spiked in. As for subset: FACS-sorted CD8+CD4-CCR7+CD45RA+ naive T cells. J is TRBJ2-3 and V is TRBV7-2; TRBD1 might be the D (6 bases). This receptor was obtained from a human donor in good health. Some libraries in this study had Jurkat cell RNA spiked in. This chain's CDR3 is CASSPHSLRADSIYTQYF. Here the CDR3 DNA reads TGTGCCAGCAGCCCCCACTCCCTGCGAGCGGACAGTATTTATACGCAGTATTTT.